This TCR beta chain comes out of a study of chemoradiotherapy in HPV16-positive cancers. Sequenced by immunoSEQ multiplex PCR; TCRdb stores in-frame clones only, minus some. The sample carries fewer than 30,000 clones, approximately 94% recorded once. Study-wide findings and caveats: Only two HPV16-positive patients supplied the functional HPV-specificity definition.

V gave up 8 bases and J gave up 2 bases; unmatched junction bases: 12. CDR1 MDHEN and CDR2 SYDVKM come from the germline V gene. This CDR3 has 15 amino acids. Comment on this clone: Antigen unknown.

V gene TRBV28 combines with J gene TRBJ2-7; 7 positions match TRBD2. This clonotype was obtained from a human donor with HPV-associated anogenital cancer. Sampling was carried out from a patient who underwent chemoradiotherapy. The CDR3 DNA sequence: TGTGCCAGCGTAGACCCCGGGGCGGGAGCCTACGAGCAGTACTTC. It yields the protein CASVDPGAGAYEQYF. The full variable domain, its missing parts supplied by reference TRBV28 and TRBJ2-7, is DVKVTQSSRYLVKRTGEKVFLECVQDMDHENMFWYRQDPGLGLRLIYFSYDVKMKEKGDIPEGYSVSREKKERFSLILESASTNQTSMYLCASVDPGAGAYEQYFGPGTRLTVT.